This T cell receptor beta chain came from a study of blood T cell repertoires in COVID-19. Overall study context: COVID-19 samples, acute and convalescent, were from the United States, Italy and Spain. T cells, B-cell-depleted T cells, or PBMCs provided the cDNA or gDNA that served as material.

The assay was immunoSEQ multiplex PCR, and TCRdb's table has in-frame clones only and misses some. The repertoire includes 200,000 to 250,000 clones, nearly 85% of them detected once, and roughly 1.2% sits in the top ten. The germline V gene encodes CDR1 LGHDT and CDR2 YNNKEL (reference sequence). With 3 bases clipped from V and 2 bases from J, the junction kept 9 bases outside the gene matches. The CDR3 is 16 amino acids. Seattle patients were enrolled while actively infected and followed longitudinally. The sequence was collected from a woman in her twenties or thirties with COVID-19, enrolled during active disease. The rearrangement uses TRBV3-1 (or the pseudogene TRBV3-2) and TRBJ1-1; the match to TRBD1 covers 7 bases. Sequencing was performed on peripheral blood. The CDR3 nucleotides are TGTGCCAGCAGCCAGGAGGGACAGACGAAAAACACTGAAGCTTTCTTT. Residues: CASSQEGQTKNTEAFF.